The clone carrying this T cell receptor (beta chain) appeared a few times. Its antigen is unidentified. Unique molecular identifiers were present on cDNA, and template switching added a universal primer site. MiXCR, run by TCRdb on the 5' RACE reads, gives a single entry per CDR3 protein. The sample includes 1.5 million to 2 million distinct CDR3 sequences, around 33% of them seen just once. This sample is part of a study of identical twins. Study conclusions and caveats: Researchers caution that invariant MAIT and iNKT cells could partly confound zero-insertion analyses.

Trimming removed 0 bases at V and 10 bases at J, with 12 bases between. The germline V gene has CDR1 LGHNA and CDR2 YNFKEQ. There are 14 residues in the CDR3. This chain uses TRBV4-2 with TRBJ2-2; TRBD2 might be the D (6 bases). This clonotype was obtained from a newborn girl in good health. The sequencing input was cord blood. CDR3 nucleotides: TGTGCCAGCAGCCAAGAAACTAGCCCGTCGGAGCTGTTTTTT. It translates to CASSQETSPSELFF.